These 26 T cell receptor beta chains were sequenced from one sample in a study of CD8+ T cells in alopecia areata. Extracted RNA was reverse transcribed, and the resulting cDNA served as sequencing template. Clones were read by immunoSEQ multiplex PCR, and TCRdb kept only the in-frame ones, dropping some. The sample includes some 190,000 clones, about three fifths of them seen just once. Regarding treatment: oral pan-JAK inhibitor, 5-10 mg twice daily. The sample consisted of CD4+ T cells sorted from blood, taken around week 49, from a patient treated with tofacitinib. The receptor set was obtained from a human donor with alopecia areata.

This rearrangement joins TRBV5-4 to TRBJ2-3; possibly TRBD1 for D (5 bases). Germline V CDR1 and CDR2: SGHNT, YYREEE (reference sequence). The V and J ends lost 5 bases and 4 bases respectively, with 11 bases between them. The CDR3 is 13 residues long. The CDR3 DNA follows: TGTGCCAGCAGGGGGCCGAGTTCAGATACGCAGTATTTT. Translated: CASRGPSSDTQYF.

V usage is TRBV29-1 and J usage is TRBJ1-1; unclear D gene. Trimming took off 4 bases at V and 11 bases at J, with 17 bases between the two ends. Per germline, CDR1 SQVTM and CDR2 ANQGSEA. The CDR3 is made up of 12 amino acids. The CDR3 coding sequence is TGCAGCGTTGGGGTAGACCCTCGAAGGGCTTTCTTT. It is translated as CSVGVDPRRAFF.

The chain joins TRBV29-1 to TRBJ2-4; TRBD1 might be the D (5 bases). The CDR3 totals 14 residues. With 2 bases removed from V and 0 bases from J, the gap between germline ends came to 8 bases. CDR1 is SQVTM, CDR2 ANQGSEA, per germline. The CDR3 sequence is CSVENRLAKNIQYF. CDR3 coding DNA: TGCAGCGTTGAAAACAGGCTAGCCAAAAACATTCAGTACTTC.

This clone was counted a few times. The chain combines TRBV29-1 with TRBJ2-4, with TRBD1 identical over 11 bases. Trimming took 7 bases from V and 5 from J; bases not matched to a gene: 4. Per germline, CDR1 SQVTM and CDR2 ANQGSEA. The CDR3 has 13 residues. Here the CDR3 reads CSAGQGAENIQYF. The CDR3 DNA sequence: TGCAGCGCTGGACAGGGGGCTGAAAACATTCAGTACTTC.

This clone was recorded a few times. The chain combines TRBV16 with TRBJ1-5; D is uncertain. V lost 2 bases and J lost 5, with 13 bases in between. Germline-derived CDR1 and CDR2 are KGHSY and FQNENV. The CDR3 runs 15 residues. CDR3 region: CASSQGLRIDQPQHF. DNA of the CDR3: TGTGCCAGCAGCCAAGGGCTTCGGATCGATCAGCCCCAGCATTTT.

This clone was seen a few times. This chain's CDR3 is CSVEGLFEAFF. The CDR3 DNA follows: TGCAGCGTTGAAGGTCTCTTTGAAGCTTTCTTT. This chain connects TRBV29-1 to TRBJ1-1; D is uncertain. The CDR3 extends over 11 amino acids. Germline CDR1 is SQVTM and CDR2 is ANQGSEA. Trimming took off 1 base at V and 7 bases at J, with 7 bases between the two ends.

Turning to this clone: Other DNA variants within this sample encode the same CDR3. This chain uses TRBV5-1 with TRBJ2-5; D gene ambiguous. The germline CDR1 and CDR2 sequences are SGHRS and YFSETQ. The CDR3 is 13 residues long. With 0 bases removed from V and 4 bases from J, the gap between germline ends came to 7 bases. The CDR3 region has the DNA TGCGCCAGCAGCTTGGGACTTGGAGAGACCCAGTACTTC. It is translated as CASSLGLGETQYF. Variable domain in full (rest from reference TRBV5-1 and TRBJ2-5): KAGVTQTPRYLIKTRGQQVTLSCSPISGHRSVSWYQQTPGQGLQFLFEYFSETQRNKGNFPGRFSGRQFSNSRSEMNVSTLELGDSALYLCASSLGLGETQYFGPGTRLLVL.

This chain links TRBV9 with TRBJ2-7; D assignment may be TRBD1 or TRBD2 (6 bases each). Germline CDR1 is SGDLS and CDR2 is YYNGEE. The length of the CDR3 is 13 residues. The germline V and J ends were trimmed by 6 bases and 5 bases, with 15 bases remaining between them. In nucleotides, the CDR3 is TGTGCCAGCACCAAGGGGGGAGAACACGAGCAGTACTTC. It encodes CASTKGGEHEQYF.

CDR3 amino acids: CASTGLAGSPDTQYF. The DNA for the CDR3 is TGTGCCAGCACGGGGCTAGCGGGGTCCCCAGATACGCAGTATTTT. The J gene is TRBJ2-3, the V gene TRBV2, with TRBD2 matching 9 bases. CDR3 length: 15 amino acids. Germline V gene sequence: CDR1 SNHLY, CDR2 FYNNEI. The V segment lost 7 bases and the J segment 4 bases; nucleotides outside the gene matches: 9.

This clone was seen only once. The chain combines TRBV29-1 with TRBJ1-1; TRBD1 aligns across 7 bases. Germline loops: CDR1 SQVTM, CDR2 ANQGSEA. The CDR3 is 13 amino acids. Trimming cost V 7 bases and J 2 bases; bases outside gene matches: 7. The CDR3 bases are TGCAGCGCCTTGGGACAGCCCAACACTGAAGCTTTCTTT. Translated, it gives CSALGQPNTEAFF. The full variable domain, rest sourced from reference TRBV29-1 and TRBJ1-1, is SAVISQKPSRDICQRGTSLTIQCQVDSQVTMMFWYRQQPGQSLTLIATANQGSEATYESGFVIDKFPISRPNLTFSTLTVSNMSPEDSSIYLCSALGQPNTEAFFGQGTRLTVV.

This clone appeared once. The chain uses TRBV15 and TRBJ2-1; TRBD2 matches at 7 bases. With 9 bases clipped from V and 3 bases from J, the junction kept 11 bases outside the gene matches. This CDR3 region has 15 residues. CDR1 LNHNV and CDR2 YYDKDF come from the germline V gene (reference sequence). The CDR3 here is CATGERAGNYNEQFF. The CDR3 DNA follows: TGTGCCACGGGCGAAAGAGCGGGGAACTACAATGAGCAGTTCTTC.

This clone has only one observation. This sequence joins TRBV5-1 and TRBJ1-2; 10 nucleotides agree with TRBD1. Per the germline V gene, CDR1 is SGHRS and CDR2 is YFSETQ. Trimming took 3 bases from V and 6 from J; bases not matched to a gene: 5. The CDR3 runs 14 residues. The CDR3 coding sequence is TGCGCCAGCAGCTCTACCGGGACAGGGGATGGCTACACCTTC. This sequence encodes CASSSTGTGDGYTF.

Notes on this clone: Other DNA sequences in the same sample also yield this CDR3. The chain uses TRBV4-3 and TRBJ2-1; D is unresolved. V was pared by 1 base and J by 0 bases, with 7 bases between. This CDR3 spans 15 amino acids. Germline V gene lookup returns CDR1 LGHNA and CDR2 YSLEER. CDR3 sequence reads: CASSQGRSSYNEQFF. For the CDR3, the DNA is TGCGCCAGCAGCCAAGGCAGAAGCTCCTACAATGAGCAGTTCTTC.

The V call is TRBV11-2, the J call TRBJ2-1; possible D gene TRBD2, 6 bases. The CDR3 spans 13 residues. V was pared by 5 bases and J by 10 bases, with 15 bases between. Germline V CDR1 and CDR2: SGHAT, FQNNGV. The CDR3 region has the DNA TGTGCCAGCAGCACCCCGGGGCGGGGAGAGCAGTTCTTC. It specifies CASSTPGRGEQFF.

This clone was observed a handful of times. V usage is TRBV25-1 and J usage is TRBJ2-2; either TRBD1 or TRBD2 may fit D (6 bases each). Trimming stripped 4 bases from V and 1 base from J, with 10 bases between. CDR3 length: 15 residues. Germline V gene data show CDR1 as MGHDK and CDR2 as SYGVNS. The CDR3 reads CASSVGGLNTGELFF. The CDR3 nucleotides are TGTGCCAGCAGTGTCGGGGGCCTGAACACCGGGGAGCTGTTTTTT.

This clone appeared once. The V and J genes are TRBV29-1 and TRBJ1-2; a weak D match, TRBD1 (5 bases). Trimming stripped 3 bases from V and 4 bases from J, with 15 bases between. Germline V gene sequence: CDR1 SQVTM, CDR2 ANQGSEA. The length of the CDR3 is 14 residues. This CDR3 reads CSVDVKAQGYGYTF. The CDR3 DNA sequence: TGCAGCGTTGATGTTAAGGCCCAGGGCTATGGCTACACCTTC.

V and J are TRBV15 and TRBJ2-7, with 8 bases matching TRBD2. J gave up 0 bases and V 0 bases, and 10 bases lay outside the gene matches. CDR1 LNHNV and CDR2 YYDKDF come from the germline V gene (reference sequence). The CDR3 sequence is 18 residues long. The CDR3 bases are TGTGCCACCAGCAGAGATCCCCCAAGCGGGGGCCGCTCCTACGAGCAGTACTTC. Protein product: CATSRDPPSGGRSYEQYF.

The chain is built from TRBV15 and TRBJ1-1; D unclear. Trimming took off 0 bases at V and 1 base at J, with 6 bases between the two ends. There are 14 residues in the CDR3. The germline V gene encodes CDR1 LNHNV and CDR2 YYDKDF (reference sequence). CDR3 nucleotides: TGTGCCACCAGCAGAGATCCCAAGAACACTGAAGCTTTCTTT. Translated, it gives CATSRDPKNTEAFF.

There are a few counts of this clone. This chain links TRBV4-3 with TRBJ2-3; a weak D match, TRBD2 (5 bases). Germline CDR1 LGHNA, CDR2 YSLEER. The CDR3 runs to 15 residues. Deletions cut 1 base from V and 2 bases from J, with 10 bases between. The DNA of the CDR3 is TGCGCCAGCAGCCAAGGTACCGGACTCACAGATACGCAGTATTTT. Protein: CASSQGTGLTDTQYF.

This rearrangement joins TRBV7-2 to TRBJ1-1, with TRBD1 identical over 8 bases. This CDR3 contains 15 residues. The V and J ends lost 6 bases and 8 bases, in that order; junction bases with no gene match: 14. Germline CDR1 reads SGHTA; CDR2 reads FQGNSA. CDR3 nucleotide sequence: TGTGCCAGCAGTCAGGGGGCACAACAACTTGGGGAAGCTTTCTTT. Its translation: CASSQGAQQLGEAFF. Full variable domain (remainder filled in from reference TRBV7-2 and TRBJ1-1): GAGVSQSPSNKVTEKGKDVELRCDPISGHTALYWYRQSLGQGLEFLIYFQGNSAPDKSGLPSDRFSAERTGGSVSTLTIQRTQQEDSAVYLCASSQGAQQLGEAFFGQGTRLTVV.

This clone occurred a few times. The CDR3 DNA sequence: TGTGCCAGCAGTTGGAGAGACCGACCTCTTGCCGGGACTGAAGCTTTCTTT. Translated: CASSWRDRPLAGTEAFF. The chain has TRBV27 and TRBJ1-1; D is ambiguous. V was trimmed by 4 bases and J by 5 bases, leaving 23 bases between them. Germline assignment: CDR1 MNHEY and CDR2 SMNVEV (reference sequence). The CDR3 consists of 17 residues.

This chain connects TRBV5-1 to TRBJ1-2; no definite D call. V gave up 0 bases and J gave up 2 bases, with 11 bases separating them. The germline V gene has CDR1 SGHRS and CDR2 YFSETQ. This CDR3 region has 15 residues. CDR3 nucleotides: TGCGCCAGCAGCTTGGACCCTGGGCAGAACTATGGCTACACCTTC. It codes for CASSLDPGQNYGYTF.

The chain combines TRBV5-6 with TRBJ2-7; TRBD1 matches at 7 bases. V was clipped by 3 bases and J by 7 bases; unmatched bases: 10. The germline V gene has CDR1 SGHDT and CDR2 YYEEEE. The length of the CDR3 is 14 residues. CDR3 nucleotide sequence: TGTGCCAGCAGCTACCGGGACAGTCGACGGGAGCAGTACTTC. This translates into CASSYRDSRREQYF.

The CDR3 loop is CASRRTGELFF. CDR3 DNA: TGTGCCAGCAGGAGGACCGGGGAGCTGTTTTTT. This chain links TRBV6-5 with TRBJ2-2; D gene uncertain. This CDR3 is 11 amino acids long. Germline CDR1 and CDR2: MNHEY and SVGAGI. V shed 6 bases and J shed 5 bases, with 4 bases lying between them.

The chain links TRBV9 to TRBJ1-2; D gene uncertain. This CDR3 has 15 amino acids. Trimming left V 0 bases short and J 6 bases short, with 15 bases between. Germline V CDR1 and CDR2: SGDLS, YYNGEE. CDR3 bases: TGTGCCAGCAGCGTAGATGTGGGGAATTACAATGGCTACACCTTC. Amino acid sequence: CASSVDVGNYNGYTF.

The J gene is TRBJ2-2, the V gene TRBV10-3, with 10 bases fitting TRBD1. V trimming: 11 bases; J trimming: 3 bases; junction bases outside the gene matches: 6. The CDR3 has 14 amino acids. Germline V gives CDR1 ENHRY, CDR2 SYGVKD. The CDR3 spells CAATGTGDTGELFF. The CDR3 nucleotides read TGTGCCGCTACCGGGACAGGGGACACCGGGGAGCTGTTTTTT.